Given below is one T cell receptor beta chain in context. What it recognizes is unknown. The data derive from a study of cytomegalovirus exposure and HLA in healthy donors. The study's findings and limits: The study found most TCR sequences rare, yet found some public TCRs in many donors. Using the classifier, cytomegalovirus status was reportedly diagnosed with high specificity and sensitivity.

Separate from the approximately 700-subject first cohort was the approximately 120-subject validation cohort, to which the donors belonged. Method: immunoSEQ multiplex PCR; TCRdb's copy keeps in-frame clones and lacks some. The table shows tens of thousands of clones, with more than 85% occurring only once. Germline lookup yields CDR1 SGDLS and CDR2 YYNGEE. The V end was cut by 4 bases, the J end by 1 base, with 10 bases between. This CDR3 comprises 14 residues. The V gene is TRBV9, the J gene TRBJ2-3, with D tentatively TRBD2 (6 bases). This clonotype originated in a woman under 30 in good health and CMV-seronegative. The specimen was PBMCs. The CDR3 loop reads CASSPGGGTDTQYF. For the CDR3, the DNA is TGTGCCAGCAGCCCCGGGGGTGGCACAGATACGCAGTATTTT.